This T cell receptor (beta chain) was sequenced during a study of cytomegalovirus exposure and HLA in healthy donors. Germline assignment: CDR1 LGHNA and CDR2 YNFKEQ. The ends lost 3 bases at V and 4 bases at J; junction bases unmatched: 4. The CDR3 has 15 amino acids. PCR was performed using 60 Vbeta and 13 Jbeta primers. Libraries were prepared by immunoSEQ multiplex PCR; TCRdb keeps only in-frame clonotypes and omits some of them. The table lists under 200,000 clones, around 81% of them singletons. The V gene is TRBV4-2, the J gene TRBJ2-5, with 11 bases matching TRBD2. Material for sequencing was PBMCs. The TCR sequence derives from a woman between 18 and 30 years old in good health and CMV-seropositive. The CDR3 coding sequence is TGTGCCAGCAGCCATCCGACTAGCGGGGCAGAGACCCAGTACTTC. As protein: CASSHPTSGAETQYF.